The 21 T cell receptor beta chains below were found in one sample sequenced in a study of identical twins. TCRdb analysed the 5' RACE reads with MiXCR anew, one entry per CDR3 protein. The sample has around 370,000 distinct CDR3 sequences, 7% to 9.5% seen once. Sequencing input: naive T cells sorted from blood. Source of these receptors: a woman in her forties or fifties in good health.

The chain employs TRBV12-3 or TRBV12-4 and TRBJ1-4; D might be TRBD1 (5 bases). The CDR3 runs to 13 residues. V lost 6 bases and J lost 6, with 11 bases in between. CDR3 region: CASRKGADEKLFF. In DNA form, the CDR3 reads TGTGCCAGCAGGAAAGGGGCTGATGAAAAACTGTTTTTT.

This clonotype occurred a few times. The rearrangement links TRBV7-8 to TRBJ2-1, with D maybe TRBD1 (5 bases). This CDR3 contains 16 residues. The V and J ends lost 2 bases and 11 bases respectively, with 22 bases between them. Germline lookup yields CDR1 SGHVS and CDR2 FQNEAQ. CDR3: CASSLRPQGHGFKQFF. In nucleotides, the CDR3 is TGTGCCAGCAGCTTAAGGCCGCAGGGCCACGGGTTTAAGCAGTTCTTC.

This clonotype was recorded a few times. The gene calls are TRBV20-1 and TRBJ2-5; D is perhaps TRBD1 or TRBD2 (5 bases each). V lost 7 bases, J lost 5 bases, and 17 bases lay in between. The CDR3 is made up of 13 amino acids. Germline-derived CDR1 and CDR2 are DFQATT and SNEGSKA (reference sequence). CDR3 protein: CSGGKGDTETQYF. In DNA form, the CDR3 reads TGCAGTGGGGGCAAGGGAGACACGGAGACCCAGTACTTC.

This clonotype was picked up a small number of times. The genes are TRBV20-1 and TRBJ2-7; 10 nucleotides align to TRBD2. Germline V CDR1 and CDR2: DFQATT, SNEGSKA (reference sequence). The CDR3 extends over 16 amino acids. V dropped 0 bases and J dropped 3; count of bases not matched to a gene: 8. The chain's CDR3 is CSARDQIAGGNYEQYF. CDR3 in DNA: TGCAGTGCTAGAGATCAAATAGCGGGAGGAAACTACGAGCAGTACTTC.

The rearrangement joins TRBV6-5 to TRBJ1-2; TRBD1 is a possible D gene (6 bases). Germline V gene sequence: CDR1 MNHEY, CDR2 SVGAGI. This CDR3 has 13 residues. V was cut by 6 bases and J by 5 bases, with 13 bases left in between. The CDR3 DNA follows: TGTGCCAGCAGGGCAGGCAGGGGTTATGGCTACACCTTC. Translation: CASRAGRGYGYTF.

The gene calls are TRBV7-2 and TRBJ1-5, with TRBD1 as a possible D gene (5 bases). V was pared by 6 bases and J by 1 base, with 10 bases between. The CDR3 runs to 14 residues. CDR1 is SGHTA and CDR2 is FQGNSA in the germline V gene. Here the CDR3 DNA reads TGTGCCAGCAGGCTGGGGGAGAGCAATCAGCCCCAGCATTTT. Translation: CASRLGESNQPQHF.

This clonotype was counted a few times. The J gene is TRBJ2-3, the V gene TRBV24-1; weak D call: TRBD2 (5 bases). Trimming stripped 7 bases from V and 5 bases from J, with 21 bases between. The CDR3 is made up of 16 amino acids. Germline values: CDR1 KGHDR, CDR2 SFDVKD. In nucleotides, the CDR3 is TGTGCCACCAGCGATAGATCCCCGGGGTCCGGAGATACGCAGTATTTT. Translated, it gives CATSDRSPGSGDTQYF.

A few counts support this clonotype. The chain couples TRBV5-1 to TRBJ2-1; TRBD1 agrees at 7 bases. The CDR3 length is 15 residues. Germline lookup yields CDR1 SGHRS and CDR2 YFSETQ. The junction had 3 bases not matched to a gene; V was cut back by 3 bases and J by 0 bases. Here the CDR3 reads CASSYDRASYNEQFF. DNA of the CDR3: TGCGCCAGCAGCTACGACAGGGCCTCCTACAATGAGCAGTTCTTC.

This clonotype was counted ten times or more. The V gene is TRBV2, the J gene TRBJ2-1; the D is unclear. Germline CDR1 and CDR2: SNHLY and FYNNEI. The CDR3 is 13 amino acids. V lost 6 bases to trimming and J lost 8 bases, with 14 bases between them. The CDR3 sequence is CASSPHPFDEQFF. The CDR3 DNA is TGTGCCAGCAGCCCCCACCCTTTTGATGAGCAGTTCTTC.

This clonotype was counted between two and nine times. The rearrangement joins TRBV15 to TRBJ2-3, with no clear D. This CDR3 comprises 16 residues. Deletions cut 0 bases from V and 0 bases from J, with 10 bases between. CDR1 is LNHNV, CDR2 YYDKDF, per germline (reference sequence). DNA for the CDR3: TGTGCCACCAGCAGAGATGCCGGAGTAAGCACAGATACGCAGTATTTT. This gives the protein CATSRDAGVSTDTQYF.

Points on this clonotype: A much bigger clone sits one base away, suggesting this may be a read error. CDR3 region: CASSYSDGYYNEQFF. As DNA, the CDR3 is TGTGCCAGCAGTTACTCCGACGGTTACTACAATGAGCAGTTCTTC. The rearrangement links TRBV6-5 to TRBJ2-1; D gene uncertain. V shed 0 bases and J shed 3 bases, with 9 bases lying between them. Germline V CDR1 and CDR2: MNHEY, SVGAGI. CDR3 size: 15 residues.

This clonotype occurred many times. The chain employs TRBV29-1 and TRBJ2-5, with a weak D call TRBD2 (5 bases). The germline V gene has CDR1 SQVTM and CDR2 ANQGSEA. Trimming took 7 bases from V and 4 from J, leaving 16 bases between them. CDR3 size: 13 residues. CDR3 in amino acids: CSARRGTTETQYF. DNA for the CDR3: TGCAGCGCCCGTCGGGGTACGACAGAGACCCAGTACTTC.

This clonotype was recorded at least ten times. This chain connects TRBV5-5 to TRBJ2-5; D gene ambiguous. Germline V lookup: CDR1 SGHKS, CDR2 YYEKEE (reference sequence). CDR3 length: 13 residues. Trimming cost V 2 bases and J 1 base, with 6 bases left between them. CDR3 protein: CASSFQFQETQYF. In nucleotides, the CDR3 is TGTGCCAGCAGCTTTCAGTTCCAAGAGACCCAGTACTTC. The full variable domain, rest sourced from reference TRBV5-5 and TRBJ2-5, is DAGVTQSPTHLIKTRGQQVTLRCSPISGHKSVSWYQQVLGQGPQFIFQYYEKEERGRGNFPDRFSARQFPNYSSELNVNALLLGDSALYLCASSFQFQETQYFGPGTRLLVL.

This clonotype appeared a few times. The chain combines TRBV10-3 with TRBJ2-1; the D is unclear. Trimming pared 1 base from V and 7 bases from J, leaving 14 bases between. Germline V gene sequence: CDR1 ENHRY, CDR2 SYGVKD. The CDR3 covers 15 residues. The CDR3 bases are TGTGCCATCAGTGAGTATCTCGGCCAGACGAATGAGCAGTTCTTC. Protein: CAISEYLGQTNEQFF.

The chain joins TRBV12-3 or TRBV12-4 to TRBJ2-3; 10 bases map to TRBD2. V lost 1 base, J lost 2 bases, and 6 bases stayed unmatched. The CDR3 sequence is 17 residues long. CDR3 in DNA: TGTGCCAGCAGTTTAGGTCTAGCGGGAGCCTCCACAGATACGCAGTATTTT. This sequence encodes CASSLGLAGASTDTQYF.

The sample holds a few counts of this clonotype. The chain carries TRBV25-1 and TRBJ2-3; D is perhaps TRBD2 (6 bases). CDR1 MGHDK and CDR2 SYGVNS come from the germline V gene. The CDR3 runs 14 residues. Trimming removed 4 bases at V and 1 base at J, with 9 bases between. CDR3 bases: TGTGCCAGCAGTGTCGGGGGAGGCACAGATACGCAGTATTTT. Protein product: CASSVGGGTDTQYF.

Only a few counts were recorded for this clonotype. J is TRBJ2-1 and V is TRBV10-3; D gene uncertain. CDR3 length: 13 amino acids. The germline V gene has CDR1 ENHRY and CDR2 SYGVKD. Trimming stripped 7 bases from V and 6 bases from J, with 13 bases between. Written as DNA, the CDR3 is TGTGCCATCATGACTGGCATATCCAATGAGCAGTTCTTC. It yields the protein CAIMTGISNEQFF.

This chain links TRBV19 with TRBJ1-4, with 8 bases aligning to TRBD1. This CDR3 is built from 12 residues. Germline V gene data show CDR1 as LNHDA and CDR2 as SQIVND (reference sequence). The junction had 6 bases not matched to a gene; V was cut back by 5 bases and J by 13 bases. Here the CDR3 reads CASSLQGVRLFF. The CDR3, as DNA: TGTGCCAGTAGTTTACAGGGGGTTAGACTGTTTTTT.

This clonotype has a handful of counts. The chain combines TRBV5-1 with TRBJ2-3; the D gene is possibly TRBD2 (6 bases). V dropped 4 bases and J dropped 6 bases, with 12 bases sitting between them. The CDR3 loop spans 13 amino acids. Germline CDR1 reads SGHRS; CDR2 reads YFSETQ. The DNA of the CDR3 is TGCGCCAGCAGCATGGGACTTACCGATACGCAGTATTTT. As protein: CASSMGLTDTQYF.

In regard to this clonotype: Given a much more abundant clone one base away, this may be a read error. This chain joins TRBV3-1 and TRBJ2-1; TRBD1 agrees at 8 bases. V lost 0 bases, J lost 14 bases, and 15 bases stayed unmatched. Germline-derived CDR1 and CDR2 are LGHDT and YNNKEL (reference sequence). The CDR3 is made up of 16 amino acids. The CDR3 sequence is CASSQDLPGGSGQEFF. The DNA for the CDR3 is TGTGCCAGCAGCCAAGATCTACCAGGGGGCTCCGGTCAGGAGTTCTTC.

This chain uses TRBV12-3 or TRBV12-4 with TRBJ2-1; the D gene is possibly TRBD2 (6 bases). V was trimmed by 5 bases and J by 3 bases, leaving 14 bases between them. The CDR3 extends over 15 amino acids. The CDR3 here is CASSLPGGNYNEQFF. The CDR3 region has the DNA TGTGCCAGCAGTCTCCCTGGCGGGAACTACAATGAGCAGTTCTTC.